The sequence of this T cell receptor (beta chain) was determined in a study of shared clonotypes between healthy human individuals. Sequenced by immunoSEQ multiplex PCR; TCRdb stores in-frame clones only, minus some. The sample holds 150,000 to 200,000 clones; 85% to 95% are singletons and the top ten take approximately 0.07%. This clone was recorded once. Germline lookup yields CDR1 SNHLY and CDR2 FYNNEI. Trimming removed 6 bases at V and 2 bases at J, with 4 bases between. The CDR3 is 12 residues long. Sequences were obtained from naive CD4+ T cells sorted from blood. Subset defined: CD45RA+ positively selected. The sequence came from a woman aged 25 to 45 in good health. The chain carries TRBV2 and TRBJ2-2, with D unclear. CDR3 protein: CASRVNTGELFF. In DNA form, the CDR3 reads TGTGCCAGCAGAGTCAACACCGGGGAGCTGTTTTTT.